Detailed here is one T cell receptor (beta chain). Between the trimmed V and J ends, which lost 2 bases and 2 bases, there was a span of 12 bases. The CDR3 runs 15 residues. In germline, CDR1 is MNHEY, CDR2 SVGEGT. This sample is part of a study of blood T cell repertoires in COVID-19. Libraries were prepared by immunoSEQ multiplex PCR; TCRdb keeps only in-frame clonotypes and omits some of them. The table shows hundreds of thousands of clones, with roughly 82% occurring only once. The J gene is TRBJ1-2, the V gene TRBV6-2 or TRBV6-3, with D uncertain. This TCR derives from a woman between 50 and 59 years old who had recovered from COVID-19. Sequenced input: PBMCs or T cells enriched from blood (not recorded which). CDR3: CASSYPSGGNYGYTF. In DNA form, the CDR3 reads TGTGCCAGCAGTTACCCCTCCGGCGGGAACTATGGCTACACCTTC.